Only one count was recorded for the clone carrying this T cell receptor (beta chain). What it recognizes is unknown. Sequencing was performed with immunoSEQ multiplex PCR; in TCRdb, only in-frame clones are kept and a portion is missing. The sample carries about 94,000 clones, roughly 84% recorded once. The CDR3 consists of 14 residues. The trim removed 5 bases at V and 2 bases at J, leaving 5 bases unmatched. CDR1 is MNHEY, CDR2 SMNVEV, per germline (reference sequence). The sample belongs to a study of OX40 agonist ivuxolimab in advanced cancers. Study overall: Allowance was made for prior anti-PD-1, anti-PD-L1 or anti-CTLA-4 therapy, and about 40% had some.

Study-wide results and caveats: Among the lowest peripheral clonal expansion occurred in 0.1-3.0 mg/kg partial responders.

Specimen: CD4+ or CD8+ T cells sorted from blood, collected in a trial of the OX40 agonist ivuxolimab. The source is an adult with an advanced solid tumor such as melanoma, head and neck, liver or kidney cancer. V is TRBV27 and J is TRBJ2-7; TRBD2 matches at 8 bases. This chain's CDR3 is CASSLQRGTYEQYF. The CDR3, as DNA: TGTGCCAGCAGTCTCCAGCGGGGGACCTACGAGCAGTACTTC.